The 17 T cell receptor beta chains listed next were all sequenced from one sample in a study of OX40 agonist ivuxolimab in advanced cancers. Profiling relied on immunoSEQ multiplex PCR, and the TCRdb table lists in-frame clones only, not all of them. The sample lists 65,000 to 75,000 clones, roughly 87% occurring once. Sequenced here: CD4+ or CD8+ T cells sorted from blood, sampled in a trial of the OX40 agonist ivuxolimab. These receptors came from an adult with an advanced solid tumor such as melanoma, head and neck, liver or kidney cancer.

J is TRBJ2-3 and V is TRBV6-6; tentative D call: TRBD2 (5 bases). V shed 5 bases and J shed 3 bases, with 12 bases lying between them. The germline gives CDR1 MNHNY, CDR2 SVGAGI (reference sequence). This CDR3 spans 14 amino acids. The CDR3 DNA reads TGTGCCAGCAGTCCGGACCGGAGGACAGATACGCAGTATTTT. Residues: CASSPDRRTDTQYF.

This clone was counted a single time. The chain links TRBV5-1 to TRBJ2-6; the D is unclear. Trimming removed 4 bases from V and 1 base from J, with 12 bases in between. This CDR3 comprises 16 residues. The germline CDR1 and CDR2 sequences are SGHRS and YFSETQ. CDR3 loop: CASSTVGLSGANVLTF. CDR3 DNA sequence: TGCGCCAGCAGCACCGTAGGCCTTTCTGGGGCCAACGTCCTGACTTTC.

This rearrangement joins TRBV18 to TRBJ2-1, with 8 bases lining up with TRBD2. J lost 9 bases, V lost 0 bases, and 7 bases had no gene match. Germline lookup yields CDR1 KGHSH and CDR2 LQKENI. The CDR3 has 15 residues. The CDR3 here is CASSPPSGSTSEQFF. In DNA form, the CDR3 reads TGTGCCAGCTCACCACCCAGCGGGAGTACCAGTGAGCAGTTCTTC.

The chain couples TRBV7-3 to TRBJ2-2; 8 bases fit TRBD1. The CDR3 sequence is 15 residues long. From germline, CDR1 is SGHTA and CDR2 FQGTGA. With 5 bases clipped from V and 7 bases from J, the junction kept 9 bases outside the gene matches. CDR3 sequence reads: CASSPWTGQIGELFF. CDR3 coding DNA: TGTGCCAGCAGCCCATGGACAGGGCAAATCGGGGAGCTGTTTTTT.

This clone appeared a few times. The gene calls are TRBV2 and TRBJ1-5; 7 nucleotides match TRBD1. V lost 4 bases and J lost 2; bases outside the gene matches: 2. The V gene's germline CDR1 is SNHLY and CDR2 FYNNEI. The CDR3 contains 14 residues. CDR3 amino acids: CASSGQGGNQPQHF. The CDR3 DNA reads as TGTGCCAGCAGTGGACAGGGTGGCAATCAGCCCCAGCATTTT. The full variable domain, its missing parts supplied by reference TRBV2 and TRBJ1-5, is EPEVTQTPSHQVTQMGQEVILRCVPISNHLYFYWYRQILGQKVEFLVSFYNNEISEKSEIFDDQFSVERPDGSNFTLKIRSTKLEDSAMYFCASSGQGGNQPQHFGDGTRLSIL.

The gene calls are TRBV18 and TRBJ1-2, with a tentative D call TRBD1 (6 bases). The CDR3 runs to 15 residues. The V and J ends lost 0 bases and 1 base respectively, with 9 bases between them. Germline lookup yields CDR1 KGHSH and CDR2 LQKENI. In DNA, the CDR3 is TGTGCCAGCTCACCACCGGCAGGGGTTAACTATGGCTACACCTTC. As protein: CASSPPAGVNYGYTF.

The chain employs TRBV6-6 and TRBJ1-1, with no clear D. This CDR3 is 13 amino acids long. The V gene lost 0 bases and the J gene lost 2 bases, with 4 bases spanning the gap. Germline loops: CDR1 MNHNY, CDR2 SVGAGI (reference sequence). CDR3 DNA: TGTGCCAGCAGTTACTCCAGAAACACTGAAGCTTTCTTT. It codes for CASSYSRNTEAFF.

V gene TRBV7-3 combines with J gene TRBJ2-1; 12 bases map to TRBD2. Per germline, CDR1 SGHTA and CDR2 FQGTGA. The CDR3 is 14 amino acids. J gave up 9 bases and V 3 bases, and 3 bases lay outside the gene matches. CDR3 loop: CASSLATSGGEQFF. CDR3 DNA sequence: TGTGCCAGCAGCTTGGCGACTAGCGGGGGTGAGCAGTTCTTC.

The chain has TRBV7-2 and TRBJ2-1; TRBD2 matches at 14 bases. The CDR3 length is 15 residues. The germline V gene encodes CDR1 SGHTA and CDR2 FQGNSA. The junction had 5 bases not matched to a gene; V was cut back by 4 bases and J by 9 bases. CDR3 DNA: TGTGCCAGCAGCTGGGGACTAGCGGGAGTTAGTGAGCAGTTCTTC. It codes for CASSWGLAGVSEQFF.

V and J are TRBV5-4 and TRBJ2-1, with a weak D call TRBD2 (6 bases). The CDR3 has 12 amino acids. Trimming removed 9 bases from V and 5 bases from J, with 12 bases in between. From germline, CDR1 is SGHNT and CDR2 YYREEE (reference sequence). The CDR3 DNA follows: TGTGCCACTATCCGCGGGAACAATGAGCAGTTCTTC. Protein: CATIRGNNEQFF.

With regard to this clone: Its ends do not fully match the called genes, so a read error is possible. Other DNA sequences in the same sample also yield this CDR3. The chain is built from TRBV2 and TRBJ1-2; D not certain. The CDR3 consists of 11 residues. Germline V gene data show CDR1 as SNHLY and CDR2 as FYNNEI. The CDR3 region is CASSDTEGYTF. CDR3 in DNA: TGCGCCAGCAGCGACACTGAAGGCTACACCTTC.

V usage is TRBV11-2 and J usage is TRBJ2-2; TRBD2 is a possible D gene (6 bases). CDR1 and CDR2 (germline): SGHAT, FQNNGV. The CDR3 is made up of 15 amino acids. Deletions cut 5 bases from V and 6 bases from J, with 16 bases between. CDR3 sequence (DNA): TGTGCCAGCAGCCAAGAGTTCCCTAGCGCCGGGGAGCTGTTTTTT. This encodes CASSQEFPSAGELFF.

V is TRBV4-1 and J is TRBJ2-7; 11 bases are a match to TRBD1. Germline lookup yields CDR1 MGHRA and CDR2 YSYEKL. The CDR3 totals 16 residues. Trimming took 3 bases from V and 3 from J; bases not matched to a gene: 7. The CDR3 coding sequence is TGCGCCAGCAGCCATCCTTCCGGGACAGGGGGCTACGAGCAGTACTTC. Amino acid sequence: CASSHPSGTGGYEQYF.

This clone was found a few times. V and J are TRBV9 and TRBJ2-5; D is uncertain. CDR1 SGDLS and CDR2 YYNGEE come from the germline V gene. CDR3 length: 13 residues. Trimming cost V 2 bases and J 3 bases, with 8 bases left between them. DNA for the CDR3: TGTGCCAGCAGCGTTAGACCTAAAGAGACCCAGTACTTC. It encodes CASSVRPKETQYF. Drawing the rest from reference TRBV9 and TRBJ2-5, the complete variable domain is DSGVTQTPKHLITATGQRVTLRCSPRSGDLSVYWYQQSLDQGLQFLIQYYNGEERAKGNILERFSAQQFPDLHSELNLSSLELGDSALYFCASSVRPKETQYFGPGTRLLVL.

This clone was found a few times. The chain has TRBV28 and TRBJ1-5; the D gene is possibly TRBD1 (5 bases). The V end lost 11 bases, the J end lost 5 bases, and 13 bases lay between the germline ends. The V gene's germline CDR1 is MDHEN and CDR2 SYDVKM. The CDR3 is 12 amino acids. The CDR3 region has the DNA TGTGCCCTGGGACCGCCGTATCAGCCCCAGCATTTT. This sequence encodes CALGPPYQPQHF. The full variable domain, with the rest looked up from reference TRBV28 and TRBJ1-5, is DVKVTQSSRYLVKRTGEKVFLECVQDMDHENMFWYRQDPGLGLRLIYFSYDVKMKEKGDIPEGYSVSREKKERFSLILESASTNQTSMYLCALGPPYQPQHFGDGTRLSIL.

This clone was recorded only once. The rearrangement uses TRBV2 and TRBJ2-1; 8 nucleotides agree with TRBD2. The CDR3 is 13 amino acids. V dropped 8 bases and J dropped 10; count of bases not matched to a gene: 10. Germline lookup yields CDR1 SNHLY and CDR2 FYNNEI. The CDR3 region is CASREGIGREQFF. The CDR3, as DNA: TGTGCCAGCCGGGAGGGTATAGGCAGGGAGCAGTTCTTC.

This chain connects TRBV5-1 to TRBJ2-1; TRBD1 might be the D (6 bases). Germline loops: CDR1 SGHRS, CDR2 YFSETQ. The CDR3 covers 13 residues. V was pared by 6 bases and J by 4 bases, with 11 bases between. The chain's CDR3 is CASTSDSYNEQFF. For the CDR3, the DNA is TGCGCCAGCACCTCGGACAGTTACAATGAGCAGTTCTTC.